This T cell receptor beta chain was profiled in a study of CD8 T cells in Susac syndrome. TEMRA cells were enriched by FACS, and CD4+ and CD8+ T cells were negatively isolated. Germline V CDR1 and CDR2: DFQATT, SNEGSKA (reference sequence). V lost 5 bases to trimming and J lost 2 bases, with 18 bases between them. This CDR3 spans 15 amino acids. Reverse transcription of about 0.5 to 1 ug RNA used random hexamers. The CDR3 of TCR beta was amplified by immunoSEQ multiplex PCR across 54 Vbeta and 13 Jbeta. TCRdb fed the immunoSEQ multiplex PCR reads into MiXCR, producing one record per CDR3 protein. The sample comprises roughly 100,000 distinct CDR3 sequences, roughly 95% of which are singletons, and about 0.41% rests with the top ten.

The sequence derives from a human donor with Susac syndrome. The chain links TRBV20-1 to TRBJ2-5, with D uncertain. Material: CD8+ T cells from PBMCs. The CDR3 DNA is TGCAGTGCTCCAGTGATGGGTGGGGATCAAGAGACCCAGTACTTC. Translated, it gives CSAPVMGGDQETQYF.